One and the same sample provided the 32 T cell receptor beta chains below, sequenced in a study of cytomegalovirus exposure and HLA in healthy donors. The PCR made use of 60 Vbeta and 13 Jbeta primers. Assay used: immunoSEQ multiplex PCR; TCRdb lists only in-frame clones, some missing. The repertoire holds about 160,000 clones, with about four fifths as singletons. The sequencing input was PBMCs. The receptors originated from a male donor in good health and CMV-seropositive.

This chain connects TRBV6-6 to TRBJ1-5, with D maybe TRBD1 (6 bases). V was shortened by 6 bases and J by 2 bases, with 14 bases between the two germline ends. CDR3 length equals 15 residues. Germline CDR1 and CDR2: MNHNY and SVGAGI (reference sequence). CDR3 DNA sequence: TGTGCCAGCAGCCGTGGATCAGGGGGCAATCAGCCCCAGCATTTT. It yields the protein CASSRGSGGNQPQHF.

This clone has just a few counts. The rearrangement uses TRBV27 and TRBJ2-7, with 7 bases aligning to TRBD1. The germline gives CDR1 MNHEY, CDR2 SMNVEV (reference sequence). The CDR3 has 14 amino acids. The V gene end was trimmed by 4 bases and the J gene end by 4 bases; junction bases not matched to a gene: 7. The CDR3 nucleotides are TGTGCCAGCAGTTCCCGGGACAGCAGATACGAGCAGTACTTC. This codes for CASSSRDSRYEQYF.

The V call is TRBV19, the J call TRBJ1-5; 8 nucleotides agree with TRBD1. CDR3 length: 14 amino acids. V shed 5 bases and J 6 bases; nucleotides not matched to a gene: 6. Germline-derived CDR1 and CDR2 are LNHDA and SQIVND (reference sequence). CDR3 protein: CASSVRGPGQPQHF. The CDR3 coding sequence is TGTGCCAGTAGTGTCAGGGGGCCAGGTCAGCCCCAGCATTTT.

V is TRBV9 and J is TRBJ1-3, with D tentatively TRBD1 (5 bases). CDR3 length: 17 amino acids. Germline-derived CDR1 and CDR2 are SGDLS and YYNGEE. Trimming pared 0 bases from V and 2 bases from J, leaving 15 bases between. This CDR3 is CASSVGLLGRTGNTIYF. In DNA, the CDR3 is TGTGCCAGCAGCGTAGGTTTACTGGGGCGGACTGGAAACACCATATATTTT. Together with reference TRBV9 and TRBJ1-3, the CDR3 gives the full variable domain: DSGVTQTPKHLITATGQRVTLRCSPRSGDLSVYWYQQSLDQGLQFLIQYYNGEERAKGNILERFSAQQFPDLHSELNLSSLELGDSALYFCASSVGLLGRTGNTIYFGEGSWLTVV.

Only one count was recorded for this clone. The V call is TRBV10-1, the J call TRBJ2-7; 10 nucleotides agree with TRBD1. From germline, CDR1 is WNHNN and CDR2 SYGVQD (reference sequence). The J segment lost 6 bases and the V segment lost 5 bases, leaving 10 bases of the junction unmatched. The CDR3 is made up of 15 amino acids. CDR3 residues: CASSRGWDRGTEQYF. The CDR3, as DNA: TGCGCCAGCAGTCGAGGATGGGACAGGGGAACCGAGCAGTACTTC.

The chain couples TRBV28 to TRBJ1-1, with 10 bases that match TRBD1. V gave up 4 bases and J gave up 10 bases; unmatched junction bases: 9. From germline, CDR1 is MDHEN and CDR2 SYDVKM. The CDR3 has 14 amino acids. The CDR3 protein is CASSSDRDRGAAFF. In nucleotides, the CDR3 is TGTGCCAGCAGTTCTGACCGGGACAGGGGAGCAGCTTTCTTT.

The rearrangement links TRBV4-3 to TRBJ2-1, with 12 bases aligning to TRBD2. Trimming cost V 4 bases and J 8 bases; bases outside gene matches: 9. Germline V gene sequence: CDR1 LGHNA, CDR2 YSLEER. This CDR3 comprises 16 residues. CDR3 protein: CASSRLSSGGADEQFF. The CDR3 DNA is TGCGCCAGCAGCCGTCTGTCTAGCGGGGGGGCCGATGAGCAGTTCTTC.

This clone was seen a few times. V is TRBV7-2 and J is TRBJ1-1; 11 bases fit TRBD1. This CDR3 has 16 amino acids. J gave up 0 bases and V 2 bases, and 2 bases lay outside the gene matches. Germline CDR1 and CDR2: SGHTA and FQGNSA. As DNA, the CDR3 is TGTGCCAGCAGCTTAAGGACAGGGGGCGTGAACACTGAAGCTTTCTTT. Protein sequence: CASSLRTGGVNTEAFF.

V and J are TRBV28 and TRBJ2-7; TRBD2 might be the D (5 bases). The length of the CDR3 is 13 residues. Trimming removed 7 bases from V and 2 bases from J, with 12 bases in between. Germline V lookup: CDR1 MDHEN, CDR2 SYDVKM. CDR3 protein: CASTLPGTYEQYF. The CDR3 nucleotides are TGTGCCAGCACCCTGCCCGGGACCTACGAGCAGTACTTC.

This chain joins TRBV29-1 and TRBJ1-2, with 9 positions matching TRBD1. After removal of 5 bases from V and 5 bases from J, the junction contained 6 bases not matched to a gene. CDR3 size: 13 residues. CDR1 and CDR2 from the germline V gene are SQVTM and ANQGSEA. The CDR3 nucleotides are TGCAGCGTTTATACAGGGGGCGGATATGGCTACACCTTC. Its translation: CSVYTGGGYGYTF.

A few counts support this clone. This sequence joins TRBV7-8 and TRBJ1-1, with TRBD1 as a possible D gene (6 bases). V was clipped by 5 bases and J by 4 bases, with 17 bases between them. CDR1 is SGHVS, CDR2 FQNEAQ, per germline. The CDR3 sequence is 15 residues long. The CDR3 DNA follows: TGTGCCAGCAGCGATCGACGGGACACCCGCACTGAAGCTTTCTTT. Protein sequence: CASSDRRDTRTEAFF.

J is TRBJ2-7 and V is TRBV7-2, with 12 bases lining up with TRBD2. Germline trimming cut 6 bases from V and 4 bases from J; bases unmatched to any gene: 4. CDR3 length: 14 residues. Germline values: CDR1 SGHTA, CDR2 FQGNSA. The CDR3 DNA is TGTGCCAGCAGGGCTAGCGGGAGGGTTTACGAGCAGTACTTC. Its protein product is CASRASGRVYEQYF.

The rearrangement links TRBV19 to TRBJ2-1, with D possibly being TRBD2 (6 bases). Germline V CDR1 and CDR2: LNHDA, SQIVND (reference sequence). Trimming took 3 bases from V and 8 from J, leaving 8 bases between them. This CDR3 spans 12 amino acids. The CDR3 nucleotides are TGTGCCAGTAGTATGGGGGGTGATGAGCAGTTCTTC. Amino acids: CASSMGGDEQFF.

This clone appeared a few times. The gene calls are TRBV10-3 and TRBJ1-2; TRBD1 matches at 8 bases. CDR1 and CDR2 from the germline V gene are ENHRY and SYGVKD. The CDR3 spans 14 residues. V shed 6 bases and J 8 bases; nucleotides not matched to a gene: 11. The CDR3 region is CAISPGQAPEGYTF. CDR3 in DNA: TGTGCCATCAGCCCGGGACAGGCGCCGGAGGGCTACACCTTC.

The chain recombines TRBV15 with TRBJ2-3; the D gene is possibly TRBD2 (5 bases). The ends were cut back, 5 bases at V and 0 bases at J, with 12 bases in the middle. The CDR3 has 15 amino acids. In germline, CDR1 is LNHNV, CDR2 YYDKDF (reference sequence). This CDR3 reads CATSPSGGSTDTQYF. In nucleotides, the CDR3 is TGTGCCACCAGCCCCAGCGGCGGGAGCACAGATACGCAGTATTTT.

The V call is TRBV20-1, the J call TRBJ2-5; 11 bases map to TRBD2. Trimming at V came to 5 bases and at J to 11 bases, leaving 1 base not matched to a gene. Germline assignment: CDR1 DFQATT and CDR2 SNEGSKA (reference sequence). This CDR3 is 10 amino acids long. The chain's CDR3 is CSAGTSGQYF. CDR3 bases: TGCAGTGCTGGGACTAGCGGACAGTACTTC.

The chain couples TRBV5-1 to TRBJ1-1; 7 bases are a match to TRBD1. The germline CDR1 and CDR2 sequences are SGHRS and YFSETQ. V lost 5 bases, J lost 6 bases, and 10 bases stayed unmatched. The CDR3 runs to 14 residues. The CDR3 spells CASSHGTAQAEAFF. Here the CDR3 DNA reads TGCGCCAGCAGTCATGGGACAGCTCAGGCTGAAGCTTTCTTT.

The CDR3 loop reads CASSLYYGQPGEQYF. CDR3 coding DNA: TGTGCCAGCAGCTTATATTACGGACAGCCGGGCGAGCAGTACTTC. V gene TRBV7-2 combines with J gene TRBJ2-7; the D gene is possibly TRBD1 (6 bases). The CDR3 is 15 residues long. V was trimmed by 2 bases and J by 6 bases, leaving 17 bases between them. The V gene's germline CDR1 is SGHTA and CDR2 FQGNSA.

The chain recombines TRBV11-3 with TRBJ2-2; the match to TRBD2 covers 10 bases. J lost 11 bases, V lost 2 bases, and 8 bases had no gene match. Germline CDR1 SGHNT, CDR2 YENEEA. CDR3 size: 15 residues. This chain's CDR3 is CASSLSVAGGGELFF. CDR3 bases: TGTGCCAGCAGCTTAAGCGTAGCGGGGGGCGGAGAGCTGTTTTTT.

In DNA form, the CDR3 reads TGTGCCAGCAGGACAGAGATTACTAGCACAGATACGCAGTATTTT. Translated: CASRTEITSTDTQYF. The V call is TRBV5-4, the J call TRBJ2-3; TRBD1 might be the D (5 bases). V lost 5 bases and J 0 bases, leaving 13 bases between the germline ends. Germline CDR1 is SGHNT and CDR2 is YYREEE (reference sequence). This CDR3 region has 15 residues.

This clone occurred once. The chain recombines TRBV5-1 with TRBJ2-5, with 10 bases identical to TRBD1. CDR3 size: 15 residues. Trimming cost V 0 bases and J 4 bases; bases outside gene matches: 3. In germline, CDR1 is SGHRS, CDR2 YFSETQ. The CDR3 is CASSLGTGGGETQYF. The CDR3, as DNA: TGCGCCAGCAGCTTGGGGACAGGGGGTGGAGAGACCCAGTACTTC. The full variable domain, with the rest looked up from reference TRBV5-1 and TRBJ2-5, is KAGVTQTPRYLIKTRGQQVTLSCSPISGHRSVSWYQQTPGQGLQFLFEYFSETQRNKGNFPGRFSGRQFSNSRSEMNVSTLELGDSALYLCASSLGTGGGETQYFGPGTRLLVL.

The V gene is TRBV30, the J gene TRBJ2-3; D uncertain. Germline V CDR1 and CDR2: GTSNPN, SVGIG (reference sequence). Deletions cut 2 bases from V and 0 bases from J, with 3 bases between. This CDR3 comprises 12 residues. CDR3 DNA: TGTGCCTGGAGTCATAGCACAGATACGCAGTATTTT. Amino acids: CAWSHSTDTQYF.

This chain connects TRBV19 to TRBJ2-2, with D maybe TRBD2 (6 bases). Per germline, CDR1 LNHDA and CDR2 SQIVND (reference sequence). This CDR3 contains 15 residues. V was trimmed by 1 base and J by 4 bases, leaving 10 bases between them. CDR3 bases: TGTGCCAGTAGTATAGCGGGAGCGGGCACCGGGGAGCTGTTTTTT. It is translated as CASSIAGAGTGELFF.

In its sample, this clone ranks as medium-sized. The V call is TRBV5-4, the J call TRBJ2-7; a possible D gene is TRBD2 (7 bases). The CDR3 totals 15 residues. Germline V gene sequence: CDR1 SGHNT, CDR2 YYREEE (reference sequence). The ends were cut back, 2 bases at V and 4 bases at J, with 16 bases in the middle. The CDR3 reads CASSFPGGDPYEQYF. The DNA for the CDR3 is TGTGCCAGCAGCTTTCCGGGGGGCGATCCTTACGAGCAGTACTTC.

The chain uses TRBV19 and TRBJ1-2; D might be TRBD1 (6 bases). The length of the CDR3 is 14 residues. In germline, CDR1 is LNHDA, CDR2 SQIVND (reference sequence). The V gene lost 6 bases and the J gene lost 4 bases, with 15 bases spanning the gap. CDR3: CASRTGQRIYGYTF. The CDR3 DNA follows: TGTGCCAGTAGGACCGGACAGAGAATCTATGGCTACACCTTC.

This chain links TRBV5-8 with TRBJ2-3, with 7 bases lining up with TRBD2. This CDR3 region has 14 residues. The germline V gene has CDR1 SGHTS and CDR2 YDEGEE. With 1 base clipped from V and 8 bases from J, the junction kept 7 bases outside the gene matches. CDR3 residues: CASSLYNREATQYF. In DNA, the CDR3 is TGTGCCAGCAGCTTGTATAACCGGGAGGCTACGCAGTATTTT.

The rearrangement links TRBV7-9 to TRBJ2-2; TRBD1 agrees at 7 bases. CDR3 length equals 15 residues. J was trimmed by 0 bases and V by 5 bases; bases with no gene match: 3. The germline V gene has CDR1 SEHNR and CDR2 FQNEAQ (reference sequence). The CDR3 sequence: CASSPGTANTGELFF. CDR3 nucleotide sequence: TGTGCCAGCAGCCCCGGGACAGCGAACACCGGGGAGCTGTTTTTT. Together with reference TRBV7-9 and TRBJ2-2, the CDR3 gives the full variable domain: DTGVSQNPRHKITKRGQNVTFRCDPISEHNRLYWYRQTLGQGPEFLTYFQNEAQLEKSRLLSDRFSAERPKGSFSTLEIQRTEQGDSAMYLCASSPGTANTGELFFGEGSRLTVL.

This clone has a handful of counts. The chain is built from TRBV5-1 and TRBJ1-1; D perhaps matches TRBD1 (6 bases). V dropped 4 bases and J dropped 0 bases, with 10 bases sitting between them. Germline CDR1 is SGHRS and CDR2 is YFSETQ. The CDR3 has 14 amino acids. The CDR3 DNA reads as TGCGCCAGCAGCCCGGGACAAGTGAACACTGAAGCTTTCTTT. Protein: CASSPGQVNTEAFF.

CDR3 DNA: TGCAGTGCTAGTATCCGTAATGGCTACACCTTC. Amino acids: CSASIRNGYTF. The genes are TRBV20-1 and TRBJ1-2; D gene unclear. Germline V CDR1 and CDR2: DFQATT, SNEGSKA (reference sequence). The CDR3 length is 11 residues. Trimming took 3 bases from V and 6 from J, leaving 8 bases between them.

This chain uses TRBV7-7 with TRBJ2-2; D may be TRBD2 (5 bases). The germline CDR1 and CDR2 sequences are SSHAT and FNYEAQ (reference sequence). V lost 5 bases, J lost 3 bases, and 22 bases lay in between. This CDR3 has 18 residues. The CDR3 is CASSPLRGGAQDTGELFF. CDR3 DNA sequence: TGTGCCAGCAGCCCCTTGCGCGGAGGAGCGCAGGACACCGGGGAGCTGTTTTTT.

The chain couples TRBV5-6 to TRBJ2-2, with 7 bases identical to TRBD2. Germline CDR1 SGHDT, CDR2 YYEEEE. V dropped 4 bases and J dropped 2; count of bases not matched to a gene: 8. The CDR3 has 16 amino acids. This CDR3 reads CASSPWGGPNTGELFF. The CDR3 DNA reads TGTGCCAGCAGCCCATGGGGAGGGCCCAACACCGGGGAGCTGTTTTTT.

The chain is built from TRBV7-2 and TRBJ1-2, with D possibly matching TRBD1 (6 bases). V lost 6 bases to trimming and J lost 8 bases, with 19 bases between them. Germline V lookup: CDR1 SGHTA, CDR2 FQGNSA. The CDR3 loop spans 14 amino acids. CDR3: CASRSGTLPKGYTF. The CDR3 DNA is TGTGCCAGCAGATCCGGGACACTCCCAAAGGGCTACACCTTC.